This entry lists 9 T cell receptor beta chains sequenced from one sample in a study of blood T cell repertoires in COVID-19. Sequenced by immunoSEQ multiplex PCR; TCRdb stores in-frame clones only, minus some. The repertoire consists of 200,000 to 300,000 clones, with 80% to 90% occurring once and the leading ten covering about 3.4%. The sequenced sample was PBMCs or T cells enriched from blood (not recorded which). These receptors all stem from a woman between 40 and 50 years old who had been exposed to COVID-19.

V gene TRBV4-3 combines with J gene TRBJ1-4, with D tentatively TRBD1 (5 bases). Trimming removed 0 bases at V and 3 bases at J, with 20 bases between. CDR3 length equals 19 residues. The germline V gene has CDR1 LGHNA and CDR2 YSLEER. The DNA for the CDR3 is TGCGCCAGCAGCCAAGAGGGAACGACGGGGGTCGGAGCTAATGAAAAACTGTTTTTT. Translated: CASSQEGTTGVGANEKLFF.

The CDR3 spells CASSIDQGAHEQYF. CDR3 bases: TGTGCCAGTAGTATAGATCAGGGTGCGCACGAGCAGTACTTC. The chain joins TRBV19 to TRBJ2-7; D may be TRBD1 (5 bases). The V and J ends lost 0 bases and 5 bases respectively, with 11 bases between them. The CDR3 has 14 residues. Germline CDR1 and CDR2: LNHDA and SQIVND (reference sequence). Looking up the rest from reference TRBV19 and TRBJ2-7 gives the full variable domain: DGGITQSPKYLFRKEGQNVTLSCEQNLNHDAMYWYRQDPGQGLRLIYYSQIVNDFQKGDIAEGYSVSREKKESFPLTVTSAQKNPTAFYLCASSIDQGAHEQYFGPGTRLTVT.

This chain links TRBV24-1 with TRBJ2-1, with 9 bases lining up with TRBD2. CDR1 is KGHDR and CDR2 is SFDVKD in the germline V gene. This CDR3 spans 15 amino acids. Trimming cost V 2 bases and J 10 bases; bases outside gene matches: 8. CDR3 sequence: CATSDWRLAGREQFF. CDR3 bases: TGTGCCACCAGTGATTGGAGGCTAGCGGGAAGGGAGCAGTTCTTC.

The V and J genes are TRBV11-2 and TRBJ2-6, with 7 bases identical to TRBD1. The CDR3 runs to 15 residues. Losses at the gene ends were 5 bases for V and 3 bases for J; bases not matched to a gene: 4. Germline CDR1 reads SGHAT; CDR2 reads FQNNGV. The CDR3: CASSPQGVGANVLTF. In DNA form, the CDR3 reads TGTGCCAGCAGCCCCCAGGGGGTTGGGGCCAACGTCCTGACTTTC.

The chain links TRBV5-4 to TRBJ1-2; D is unclear. The germline V gene has CDR1 SGHNT and CDR2 YYREEE (reference sequence). Trimming took 5 bases from V and 4 from J, leaving 12 bases between them. CDR3 length: 13 residues. In DNA form, the CDR3 reads TGTGCCAGCAGATCCTACAGAGCCTATGGCTACACCTTC. Protein product: CASRSYRAYGYTF.

This rearrangement joins TRBV19 to TRBJ2-2; 10 nucleotides match TRBD2. V was pared by 9 bases and J by 1 base, with 2 bases of the junction left unmatched. CDR1 is LNHDA, CDR2 SQIVND, per germline (reference sequence). The length of the CDR3 is 14 residues. The chain's CDR3 is CASRTSGNTGELFF. CDR3 bases: TGTGCCAGCCGGACTAGCGGGAACACCGGGGAGCTGTTTTTT.

This clone was counted only a few times. The chain has TRBV29-1 and TRBJ1-2; 7 bases agree with TRBD1. CDR1 is SQVTM, CDR2 ANQGSEA, per germline. The CDR3 extends over 12 amino acids. V shed 7 bases and J 2 bases; nucleotides not matched to a gene: 4. The CDR3 DNA follows: TGCAGCGGGGGGGGACAGAACTATGGCTACACCTTC. It yields the protein CSGGGQNYGYTF. Filled out from reference TRBV29-1 and TRBJ1-2, the complete variable domain reads SAVISQKPSRDICQRGTSLTIQCQVDSQVTMMFWYRQQPGQSLTLIATANQGSEATYESGFVIDKFPISRPNLTFSTLTVSNMSPEDSSIYLCSGGGQNYGYTFGSGTRLTVV.

The CDR3 reads CASRAGWDYGYTF. In nucleotides, the CDR3 is TGTGCCAGCAGGGCGGGTTGGGACTATGGCTACACCTTC. J is TRBJ1-2 and V is TRBV12-3 or TRBV12-4; D remains unclear. V was cut by 6 bases and J by 3 bases, with 11 bases left in between. The CDR3 runs to 13 residues.

The genes are TRBV14 and TRBJ2-1; 9 positions agree with TRBD1. The CDR3 is 17 amino acids. Germline V gene lookup returns CDR1 SGHDN and CDR2 FVKESK. Unmatched junction bases numbered 7, after V lost 0 bases and J lost 4 bases. This CDR3 is CASSQDPVDRGYNEQFF. The DNA of the CDR3 is TGTGCCAGCAGCCAAGACCCCGTGGACAGGGGATACAATGAGCAGTTCTTC. Combining the CDR3 with reference TRBV14 and TRBJ2-1 gives the whole variable domain EAGVTQFPSHSVIEKGQTVTLRCDPISGHDNLYWYRRVMGKEIKFLLHFVKESKQDESGMPNNRFLAERTGGTYSTLKVQPAELEDSGVYFCASSQDPVDRGYNEQFFGPGTRLTVL.